Following are 6 T cell receptor beta chains from one sample sequenced in a study of OX40 agonist ivuxolimab in advanced cancers. TCRdb keeps only in-frame clones here, not all; method: immunoSEQ multiplex PCR. Among some 45,000 clones listed, 70% to 85% were seen once. Specimen: CD4+ or CD8+ T cells sorted from blood, collected in a trial of the OX40 agonist ivuxolimab. These receptors were collected from an adult with an advanced solid tumor such as melanoma, head and neck, liver or kidney cancer.

CDR3 protein: CSVGNTGNEQFF. CDR3 in DNA: TGCAGCGTTGGGAATACGGGCAATGAGCAGTTCTTC. The chain combines TRBV29-1 with TRBJ2-1; D uncertain. CDR3 length: 12 residues. Between the trimmed V and J ends, which lost 4 bases and 6 bases, there was a span of 10 bases. Germline CDR1 reads SQVTM; CDR2 reads ANQGSEA.

The chain combines TRBV29-1 with TRBJ2-7, with 8 bases that match TRBD1. This CDR3 contains 13 residues. J gave up 7 bases and V 7 bases, and 12 bases lay outside the gene matches. CDR1 is SQVTM, CDR2 ANQGSEA, per germline. The CDR3 protein is CSAQGASGNEQYF. Written as DNA, the CDR3 is TGCAGCGCCCAGGGGGCGAGTGGGAATGAGCAGTACTTC.

This chain links TRBV9 with TRBJ2-7; D is ambiguous. Germline CDR1 and CDR2: SGDLS and YYNGEE. V was cut by 4 bases and J by 6 bases, with 8 bases left in between. The CDR3 spans 11 residues. The CDR3 DNA reads TGTGCCAGCAGCCCTGTCCCCGAGCAGTACTTC. It yields the protein CASSPVPEQYF.

In this sample, this clone turned up once. The CDR3 DNA is TGTGCCAGCAGTCACCCCGGGACTACGAAGATCGTTAAGGAGCAGTACTTC. Protein: CASSHPGTTKIVKEQYF. This rearrangement joins TRBV28 to TRBJ2-7; the match to TRBD2 covers 7 bases. J was trimmed by 7 bases and V by 5 bases; bases with no gene match: 20. CDR3 length equals 17 residues. The germline CDR1 and CDR2 sequences are MDHEN and SYDVKM.

This clone has a single count. Germline and junction disagree at one end, which may indicate a read error. The V and J genes are TRBV7-9 and TRBJ2-7; 8 bases map to TRBD2. CDR1 is SEHNR, CDR2 FQNEAQ, per germline (reference sequence). The CDR3 totals 15 residues. CDR3 sequence (DNA): TGCGCCAGCAGCCAAGGACTAGCAGTGGCCTACGAGCAGTACTTC. Translating it yields CASSQGLAVAYEQYF. Drawing the rest from reference TRBV7-9 and TRBJ2-7, the complete variable domain is DTGVSQNPRHKITKRGQNVTFRCDPISEHNRLYWYRQTLGQGPEFLTYFQNEAQLEKSRLLSDRFSAERPKGSFSTLEIQRTEQGDSAMYLCASSQGLAVAYEQYFGPGTRLTVT.

V usage is TRBV11-1 and J usage is TRBJ2-1; D might be TRBD1 or TRBD2, each matching 8 bases. The V gene's germline CDR1 is SGHAT and CDR2 FQDESV (reference sequence). V lost 5 bases to trimming and J lost 7 bases, with 18 bases between them. The CDR3 is 15 amino acids. The CDR3 sequence: CASSKRETGVNEQFF. The CDR3 coding sequence is TGTGCCAGCAGCAAGCGGGAGACAGGGGTGAATGAGCAGTTCTTC.